The 21 T cell receptor beta chains reported below all come from one sample, sequenced in a study of PD-L1 blockade in urothelial cancer. Documented time point: pretreatment peripheral blood. TCRdb's copy holds only in-frame clones and misses some; the assay was immunoSEQ multiplex PCR. The sample lists 45,000 to 50,000 clones; 82% were seen once. The material sequenced was PBMCs, taken around atezolizumab (anti-PD-L1) treatment. The receptors were gathered from a man between 45 and 60 years old with urothelial cancer.

Details on this clone: This CDR3 fails to terminate in the conserved phenylalanine or tryptophan, so it likely reflects a read error. Written as DNA, the CDR3 is TGTGCCAGCAGTGAATCGGGGGGCCGCGAGCAGTACTCC. Translation gives CASSESGGREQYS. V usage is TRBV6-1 and J usage is TRBJ2-7; D is possibly TRBD2 (7 bases). The V end lost 2 bases, the J end lost 6 bases, and 11 bases lay between the germline ends. Germline CDR1 and CDR2: MNHNS and SASEGT. This CDR3 has 13 amino acids.

The CDR3: CASTRDRPYNEQFF. As DNA, the CDR3 is TGTGCCAGCACCAGGGACAGGCCTTACAATGAGCAGTTCTTC. V is TRBV6-1 and J is TRBJ2-1; 8 bases line up with TRBD1. V gave up 7 bases and J gave up 4 bases; unmatched junction bases: 6. Looked up from germline, CDR1 is MNHNS and CDR2 is SASEGT. The CDR3 is 14 residues long.

The rearrangement joins TRBV5-1 to TRBJ2-3; possible D gene TRBD1, 6 bases. Trimming removed 6 bases at V and 3 bases at J, with 14 bases between. From germline, CDR1 is SGHRS and CDR2 YFSETQ. The CDR3 has 14 amino acids. CDR3 nucleotide sequence: TGCGCCAGCAAAGGGGGATTAGAAACAGATACGCAGTATTTT. This sequence encodes CASKGGLETDTQYF.

The CDR3 nucleotides read TGTGCCAGCAGCGTAGAGGGAGCGAGATCCTACAATGAGCAGTTCTTC. Amino acid sequence: CASSVEGARSYNEQFF. The rearrangement uses TRBV9 and TRBJ2-1, with a possible D match to TRBD2 (5 bases). CDR1 and CDR2 from the germline V gene are SGDLS and YYNGEE. The CDR3 sequence is 16 residues long. Trimming took off 0 bases at V and 1 base at J, with 11 bases between the two ends.

This clone was counted a single time. J is TRBJ1-6 and V is TRBV2; D is ambiguous. CDR1 and CDR2 from the germline V gene are SNHLY and FYNNEI. The CDR3 is 13 amino acids. V was shortened by 7 bases and J by 10 bases, with 14 bases between the two germline ends. The chain's CDR3 is CASKAPLGSPLHF. The CDR3 DNA is TGTGCCAGCAAGGCCCCCTTGGGCTCACCCCTCCACTTT.

The CDR3 spells CASSLLGSSEKLFF. DNA for the CDR3: TGTGCCAGCAGCTTGCTAGGGAGCAGCGAAAAACTGTTTTTT. The gene calls are TRBV5-5 and TRBJ1-4; unclear D gene. The germline V gene encodes CDR1 SGHKS and CDR2 YYEKEE (reference sequence). The CDR3 runs 14 residues. Trimming pared 1 base from V and 8 bases from J, leaving 12 bases between.

J is TRBJ1-2 and V is TRBV6-1, with 11 bases matching TRBD1. This CDR3 is built from 15 residues. V was pared by 3 bases and J by 10 bases, with 10 bases of the junction left unmatched. From germline, CDR1 is MNHNS and CDR2 SASEGT. The CDR3 sequence: CASSDPGQGGADYTF. The CDR3 region has the DNA TGTGCCAGCAGTGACCCGGGACAGGGGGGCGCCGACTACACCTTC.

This clone has a single count. The CDR3 DNA reads as TGTGCCAGCAGTGAAGGGACTAGCGGGGGGGTAGCAGATACGCAGTATTTT. Protein sequence: CASSEGTSGGVADTQYF. This chain uses TRBV2 with TRBJ2-3, with TRBD2 matching over 15 bases. The CDR3 covers 17 residues. Germline CDR1 is SNHLY and CDR2 is FYNNEI. V gave up 1 base and J gave up 4 bases; unmatched junction bases: 3.

This chain uses TRBV7-3 with TRBJ1-1; D is possibly TRBD1 (6 bases). Per the germline V gene, CDR1 is SGHTA and CDR2 is FQGTGA. The CDR3 loop spans 13 amino acids. Trimming cost V 1 base and J 4 bases, with 7 bases left between them. The chain's CDR3 is CASSLKQGTEAFF. The CDR3 DNA reads TGTGCCAGCAGCTTAAAACAGGGCACTGAAGCTTTCTTT. Together with reference TRBV7-3 and TRBJ1-1, the CDR3 gives the full variable domain: GAGVSQTPSNKVTEKGKYVELRCDPISGHTALYWYRQSLGQGPEFLIYFQGTGAADDSGLPNDRFFAVRPEGSVSTLKIQRTERGDSAVYLCASSLKQGTEAFFGQGTRLTVV.

This chain joins TRBV18 and TRBJ2-5; 10 bases are shared with TRBD2. From germline, CDR1 is KGHSH and CDR2 LQKENI. The CDR3 covers 16 residues. J gave up 7 bases and V 3 bases, and 11 bases lay outside the gene matches. CDR3 sequence reads: CASSPPSGGSGRTQYF. The CDR3 DNA sequence: TGTGCCAGCTCACCGCCTAGCGGGGGTTCTGGTCGGACCCAGTACTTC.

The chain has TRBV10-3 and TRBJ2-5, with TRBD2 matching over 7 bases. With V trimmed by 6 bases and J by 10 bases, 11 bases remained unmatched. The CDR3 runs 13 residues. The germline gives CDR1 ENHRY, CDR2 SYGVKD. The CDR3 sequence: CAIRASGGVGQYF. CDR3 nucleotides: TGTGCCATCAGGGCTTCGGGGGGAGTGGGCCAGTACTTC.

V gene TRBV5-4 combines with J gene TRBJ2-6, with D perhaps matching TRBD1 (5 bases). The V end lost 2 bases, the J end lost 13 bases, and 13 bases lay between the germline ends. The germline CDR1 and CDR2 sequences are SGHNT and YYREEE (reference sequence). The CDR3 runs 13 residues. The CDR3 sequence is CASSLDSLYVLTF. The CDR3 nucleotides are TGTGCCAGCAGCTTAGACAGCCTATATGTCCTGACTTTC.

CDR3 in amino acids: CASSPPASSKNIQYF. CDR3 nucleotides: TGTGCCAGCAGCCCCCCGGCTAGCTCAAAAAACATTCAGTACTTC. The chain is built from TRBV25-1 and TRBJ2-4, with D maybe TRBD2 (5 bases). V gave up 6 bases and J gave up 4 bases, with 16 bases separating them. In germline, CDR1 is MGHDK, CDR2 SYGVNS. This CDR3 comprises 15 residues.

This clone was recorded only once. The J gene is TRBJ2-1, the V gene TRBV4-1; 11 bases fit TRBD2. The trim removed 0 bases at V and 3 bases at J, leaving 13 bases unmatched. Looked up from germline, CDR1 is MGHRA and CDR2 is YSYEKL. The CDR3 spans 20 residues. This CDR3 reads CASSQDRGTDGLAGYNEQFF. In nucleotides, the CDR3 is TGCGCCAGCAGCCAAGATCGCGGGACTGATGGACTAGCGGGCTACAATGAGCAGTTCTTC.

The J gene is TRBJ2-1, the V gene TRBV4-2, with 11 bases matching TRBD2. The CDR3 length is 15 residues. V was clipped by 4 bases and J by 8 bases; unmatched bases: 7. The germline CDR1 and CDR2 sequences are LGHNA and YNFKEQ. CDR3 nucleotide sequence: TGTGCCAGCAGCCCAACTAGCGGGGGTATTTATGAGCAGTTCTTC. Translating it yields CASSPTSGGIYEQFF.

This clone was seen once. The J gene is TRBJ2-1, the V gene TRBV7-2, with a weak D call TRBD2 (6 bases). CDR1 SGHTA and CDR2 FQGNSA come from the germline V gene. V was cut by 10 bases and J by 0 bases, with 28 bases left in between. The length of the CDR3 is 19 residues. CDR3 sequence: CATRRAGNAPPSSYNEQFF. DNA of the CDR3: TGTGCCACCAGGAGGGCGGGGAATGCACCCCCGAGCTCCTACAATGAGCAGTTCTTC.

The chain is built from TRBV7-6 and TRBJ1-3; possible D gene TRBD1, 6 bases. Per the germline V gene, CDR1 is SGHVS and CDR2 is FNYEAQ. V was shortened by 5 bases and J by 2 bases, with 13 bases between the two germline ends. This CDR3 has 15 residues. The CDR3 is CASSLRTAPGNTIYF. The CDR3 DNA follows: TGTGCCAGCAGCCTCCGGACAGCCCCTGGAAACACCATATATTTT.

This clone occurred a few times. The chain links TRBV19 to TRBJ1-5; a possible D gene is TRBD1 (6 bases). Trimming shortened V by 5 bases and J by 6 bases, and 17 bases separated the two germline ends. The CDR3 has 15 amino acids. Germline lookup yields CDR1 LNHDA and CDR2 SQIVND (reference sequence). The CDR3 sequence is CASSPRGQKTQPQHF. CDR3 nucleotides: TGTGCCAGTAGTCCGCGGGGGCAAAAAACTCAGCCCCAGCATTTT.

The rearrangement links TRBV10-1 to TRBJ2-3; D remains ambiguous. Germline V gene lookup returns CDR1 WNHNN and CDR2 SYGVQD (reference sequence). This CDR3 region has 12 residues. V was clipped by 2 bases and J by 7 bases, with 7 bases between them. The CDR3 coding sequence is TGCGCCAGCAGTGAGCAAAGCCATACGCAGTATTTT. It codes for CASSEQSHTQYF.

V is TRBV11-3 and J is TRBJ1-1; possible D gene TRBD1, 5 bases. V was cut by 6 bases and J by 3 bases, with 11 bases left in between. Germline values: CDR1 SGHNT, CDR2 YENEEA. The CDR3 has 13 amino acids. This CDR3 reads CASRSRGDTEAFF. The CDR3 nucleotides read TGTGCCAGCAGATCAAGGGGTGACACTGAAGCTTTCTTT.

This chain joins TRBV7-9 and TRBJ1-1, with 8 positions matching TRBD1. The CDR3 spans 19 residues. V shed 5 bases, J shed 5 bases, and the junction held 22 bases outside the gene matches. CDR1 is SEHNR and CDR2 is FQNEAQ in the germline V gene (reference sequence). CDR3 coding DNA: TGTGCCAGCAGCAAATATCAGGGGGCAGGGTTAGGGTCTGGGACTGAAGCTTTCTTT. It codes for CASSKYQGAGLGSGTEAFF.